This T cell receptor beta chain was recorded in a study of T cells expressing NK-cell markers. 5'RACE template switching with UMIs produced the TCR beta cDNA. TCRdb re-analyzed the 5' RACE reads; it lists each CDR3 protein once, without DNA. The sample table sets out 350,000 to 450,000 distinct CDR3 sequences. The CDR3 extends over 14 amino acids. Germline V CDR1 and CDR2: DFQATT, SNEGSKA (reference sequence). The receptor's source is a man aged 18 to 69 in good health. Sequencing was performed on blood T cells: a sorted CD56 or NKG2C T cell subset, CD4+ or CD8+ T cells, or bulk PBMC T cells (not recorded which). This rearrangement joins TRBV20-1 to TRBJ2-1; TCRdb proposes TRBD1, but this gene call is untestable without DNA. The CDR3 here is CSARADKHYNEQFF.